This TCR beta chain appears in the sequencing data of a study of T cells in Graves' hyperthyroidism and ophthalmopathy. Template material for amplifying TCR beta CDR3 regions consisted of RNA transcripts. An initial round of RT-PCR targeting the TCR CDR3 relied on the HTBI primer set. In TCRdb, the multiplex PCR reads were re-called with MiXCR into one record per CDR3 protein. The sample shows under 750,000 distinct CDR3 sequences, around 20% of them seen only once. Germline loops: CDR1 ENHRY, CDR2 SYGVKD. Trimming removed 6 bases from V and 6 bases from J, with 21 bases in between. CDR3 size: 16 residues.

The sequencing sample was made of blood. V is TRBV10-3 and J is TRBJ2-1; tentative D call: TRBD2 (7 bases). The source is a woman between 45 and 60 years old with Graves' hyperthyroidism that later progressed to Graves' ophthalmopathy. As DNA, the CDR3 is TGTGCCATCAGGCAGGATCTAGGGGGGGGCCGCAATGAGCAGTTCTTC. It encodes CAIRQDLGGGRNEQFF.